Below, one TCR beta chain is given with its context. Germline loops: CDR1 MGHDK, CDR2 SYGVNS. The CDR3 totals 14 residues. V was clipped by 6 bases and J by 3 bases; unmatched bases: 7. The sample comes from a study of blood T cell repertoires in COVID-19. As for the study in general: Nucleic acid was either cDNA or gDNA, and it came from T cells, B-cell-depleted T cells, or PBMCs.

Per the original methods: Reference gene primer amplification yielded estimated nucleated cell counts. Libraries were prepared by immunoSEQ multiplex PCR; TCRdb keeps only in-frame clonotypes and omits some of them. V and J calls and clone size are copied from that table; D and trimming were computed from the DNA. This table holds about 370,000 clones, around nine tenths found once. This chain connects TRBV25-1 to TRBJ1-1; 7 bases line up with TRBD1. The TCR sequence derives from a woman under 40 who had recovered from COVID-19. The sequenced material came from PBMCs or T cells enriched from blood (not recorded which). The CDR3 sequence: CASRRDRADTEAFF. CDR3 nucleotides: TGTGCCAGCAGGAGAGACAGGGCGGACACTGAAGCTTTCTTT. The whole variable domain, remainder taken from reference TRBV25-1 and TRBJ1-1, is EADIYQTPRYLVIGTGKKITLECSQTMGHDKMYWYQQDPGMELHLIHYSYGVNSTEKGDLSSESTVSRIRTEHFPLTLESARPSHTSQYLCASRRDRADTEAFFGQGTRLTVV.